The sequence of this TCR beta chain was determined in a study of Graves' ophthalmopathy and Graves' hyperthyroidism (dated by TCRdb to the late 2010s). In the study overall: Peripheral blood samples were taken at the time of initial diagnosis, before any treatment was given. The study used signatures of the TCR beta repertoire to tell Graves' ophthalmopathy apart from Graves' hyperthyroidism and to predict which patients would progress to ophthalmopathy. In total, around 130 blood samples were TCR-sequenced: some 40 ophthalmopathy, some 80 hyperthyroidism and about 17 hyperthyroidism-to-ophthalmopathy patients. To explore V-J signatures distinguishing ophthalmopathy from hyperthyroidism, a discovery set of roughly 100 patients (about 44 ophthalmopathy, 55 to 60 stable hyperthyroidism) was enrolled. An independent validation cohort was composed of 18 hyperthyroidism patients and over 15 patients who later progressed from hyperthyroidism to ophthalmopathy. In more than five hyperthyroidism patients, the T-cell repertoires found in thyroid tissue were compared with those found in blood. After sampling, hyperthyroidism patients received methimazole starting at 30 mg daily, and ophthalmopathy patients received high-dose intravenous methylprednisolone. Results the study describes overall, beyond this receptor: In validation, the model predicted ophthalmopathy progression with 55% to 71% sensitivity and roughly 72% specificity; 12 predicted patients were CT-confirmed with GO in a median of about 6.1 months. Most expanded thyroid clonotypes with frequency above 0.001 were also detected in blood, suggesting blood repertoires may reflect the thyroid immune response. The 13-signature model separated ophthalmopathy from stable hyperthyroidism with 85% to 90% sensitivity and approximately 83% specificity in cross-validation, and 80%/75% in the test set. Sample size was not predetermined statistically, and investigators were not blinded to group allocation.

The ophthalmopathy patients had moderately to severely active disease, with a Clinical Activity Score of 3 or higher, a NOSPECS grade of 4 or higher, and a disease duration of less than 3 months. Anyone with other autoimmune diseases, uncontrolled infections, pregnancy or lactation was excluded from the study. Diagnosis was based on clinical symptoms, serum thyroxine, TRAb, thyroid ultrasound and orbital computed tomography. Ficoll-Paque density gradient centrifugation was used to isolate PBMCs from around 10 ml of fresh peripheral blood. Total RNA was extracted with Trizol reagent and quality-checked on an Agilent 2100 Bioanalyzer. For repertoire sequencing, TCR beta CDR3 regions were amplified from RNA transcripts. The first round was an RT-PCR using HTBI primers with the Qiagen OneStep RT-PCR kit, and this first round was followed by a second-round multiplex PCR, then size selection and purification. Sequencing of the libraries was carried out on an Illumina HiSeq2000 in paired-end mode with 100 bp reads. Processing in the source paper ran as follows. SOAPnuke was used for read processing, and reads with adapters, uncalled bases, a mean Phred below 15, or no exact constant-primer or identifier match were discarded. COPE v1.2.5 was used to merge high-quality paired reads. Clonotypes were defined as unique nucleotide sequences and were aligned to IMGT TRB V, D and J references using MiTCR v1.1. The analysis was limited to V-J combinations with a frequency above 0.0001, which together covered approximately 99% of the repertoires. A TCR clonal expansion and chaos score per V-J combination was defined as the ratio of F50 clonal expansion to chaos observed in the TCRdist matrix. Welch's t-statistics and random forest were used to reduce features to about 13 V-J combinations, which were fed into a naive Bayes classifier. The similarity between thyroid and blood repertoires was quantified using the Morisita-Horn index. In-frame beta chains were kept once TCRdb had trimmed the public reads at Q25 with fastp and called clones with MiXCR. Identical CDR3 protein sequences are pooled into one entry, listed with their most common genes and DNA. The V and J calls follow TCRdb's processing rather than the paper's. Counted in this sample were roughly 300,000 distinct CDR3 sequences; roughly 16% of them appeared once. The leading ten clones occupy 12% of the sample.

Notes on this clonotype: Its antigen is unknown. Per-base qualities were not stored, and no clone one base away is much larger.

The CDR3, from cysteine to phenylalanine, totals 14 residues. The kept DNA is CDR3 alone, 42 bases in frame from the first base. Sequences LNHNV (CDR1) and YYDKDF (CDR2) are obtained from the germline V gene (reference sequence). Trimming takes 6 bases from V and 11 bases from J, and the germline ends sit 22 bases apart. The receptor's source is an adult man with Graves' ophthalmopathy. This chain joins TRBV15 to TRBJ2-5; TRBD2 is a possible D gene, resting on 6 matching bases. Sequenced material: peripheral blood. The DNA sequence follows: TGTGCCACCAGGTCCCTTGGGGCCAGAGGGACTCAGTACTTC. Its protein is CATRSLGARGTQYF.